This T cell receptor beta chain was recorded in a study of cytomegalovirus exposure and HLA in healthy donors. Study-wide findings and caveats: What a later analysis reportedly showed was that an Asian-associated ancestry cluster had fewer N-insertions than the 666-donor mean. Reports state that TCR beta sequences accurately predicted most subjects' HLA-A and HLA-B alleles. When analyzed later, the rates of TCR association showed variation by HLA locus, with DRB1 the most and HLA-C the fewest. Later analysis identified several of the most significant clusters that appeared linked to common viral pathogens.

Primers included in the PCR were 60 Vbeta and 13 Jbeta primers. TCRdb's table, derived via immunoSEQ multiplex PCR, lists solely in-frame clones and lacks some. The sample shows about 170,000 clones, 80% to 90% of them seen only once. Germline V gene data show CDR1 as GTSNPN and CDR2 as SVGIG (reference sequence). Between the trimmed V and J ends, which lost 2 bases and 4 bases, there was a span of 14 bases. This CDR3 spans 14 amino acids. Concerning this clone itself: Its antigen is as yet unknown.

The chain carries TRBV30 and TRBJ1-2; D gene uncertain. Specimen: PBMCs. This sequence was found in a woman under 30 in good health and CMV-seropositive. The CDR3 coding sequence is TGTGCCTGGAGTCTCGACAATGGTGGCTATGGCTACACCTTC. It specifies CAWSLDNGGYGYTF. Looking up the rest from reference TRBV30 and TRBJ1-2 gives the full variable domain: SQTIHQWPATLVQPVGSPLSLECTVEGTSNPNLYWYRQAAGRGLQLLFYSVGIGQISSEVPQNLSASRPQDRQFILSSKKLLLSDSGFYLCAWSLDNGGYGYTFGSGTRLTVV.